The 4 T cell receptor beta chains below were found in one sample sequenced in a study of blood T cells in healthy people across ages (dated by TCRdb to between 2014 and 2017). The method behind the library was 5' RACE. Sequenced on an Illumina HiSeq 2500. The second PCR ran for roughly 7 to 11 cycles and used a J-beta primer mix along with a sample-barcoded 5' primer. Starting from the raw public reads, TCRdb applied fastp trimming at Q25, assembled clones with MiXCR and retained in-frame beta chains. Each record represents a unique CDR3 protein, reported with the most common genes and DNA among its rows. This sample lists 650,000 to 1,000,000 distinct CDR3 sequences; 46% were detected once. Of the sample, 15% to 20% falls within the top ten clones. Sample: blood. These receptors all stem from an elderly man in good health.

Remarks on this clonotype: A single base separates this from a much larger clone, so it may be a read error. In DNA, the CDR3 is TGTGCCGGCAGTCCCACCCCAAGCGGGAGTTCCGGGGAGCTGTTTTTT. This encodes CAGSPTPSGSSGELFF. The chain employs TRBV2 and TRBJ2-2; TRBD2 aligns across 8 bases. Germline values: CDR1 SNHLY, CDR2 FYNNEI. This CDR3 is built from 16 residues. The entire variable domain, with the rest obtained from reference TRBV2 and TRBJ2-2, is as follows: EPEVTQTPSHQVTQMGQEVILRCVPISNHLYFYWYRQILGQKVEFLVSFYNNEISEKSEIFDDQFSVERPDGSNFTLKIRSTKLEDSAMYFCAGSPTPSGSSGELFFGEGSRLTVL.

The chain is built from TRBV20-1 and TRBJ2-3, with 15 positions matching TRBD2. Germline assignment: CDR1 DFQATT and CDR2 SNEGSKA (reference sequence). CDR3 length equals 17 residues. Trimming took 3 bases from V and 4 from J; bases not matched to a gene: 8. In nucleotides, the CDR3 is TGCAGTGCTAGGGCCGGGACTAGCGGGAGGCGGGCAGATACGCAGTATTTT. Protein product: CSARAGTSGRRADTQYF.

The rearrangement joins TRBV27 to TRBJ1-6, with D unresolved. Germline-derived CDR1 and CDR2 are MNHEY and SMNVEV (reference sequence). The CDR3 is made up of 14 amino acids. Trimming removed 6 bases at V and 3 bases at J, with 9 bases between. CDR3 region: CASRPGDYNSPLHF. The CDR3 bases are TGTGCCAGCAGACCCGGGGACTATAATTCACCCCTCCACTTT.

This clonotype has just a few counts. This chain uses TRBV6-2 or TRBV6-3 with TRBJ2-1, with TRBD2 matching over 13 bases. V gave up 5 bases and J gave up 5 bases; unmatched junction bases: 18. From germline, CDR1 is MNHEY and CDR2 SVGEGT. The CDR3 sequence is 20 residues long. CDR3 DNA: TGTGCCAGCAGTAGAGTCACTAGCGGGGGGGCCTCAAGCGGGCACAATGAGCAGTTCTTC. This gives the protein CASSRVTSGGASSGHNEQFF.